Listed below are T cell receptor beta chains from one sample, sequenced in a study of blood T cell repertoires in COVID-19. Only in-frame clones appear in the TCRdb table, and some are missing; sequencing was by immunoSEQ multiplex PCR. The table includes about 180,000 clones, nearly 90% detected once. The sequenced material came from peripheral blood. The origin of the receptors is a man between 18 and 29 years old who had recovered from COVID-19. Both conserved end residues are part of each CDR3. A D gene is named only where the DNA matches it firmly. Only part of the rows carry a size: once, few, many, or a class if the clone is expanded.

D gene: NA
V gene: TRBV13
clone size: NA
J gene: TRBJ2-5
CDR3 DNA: TGTGCCAGCAGCCCCCAGTGGGAGCCTCGAGAGACCCAGTACTTC
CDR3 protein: CASSPQWEPRETQYF

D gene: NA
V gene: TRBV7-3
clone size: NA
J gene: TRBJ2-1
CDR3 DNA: TGTGCCAGCAGTTTACTAGCCCCCAATGAGCAGTTCTTC
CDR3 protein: CASSLLAPNEQFF

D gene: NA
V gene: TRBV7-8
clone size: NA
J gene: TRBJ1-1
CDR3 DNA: TGTGCCAGCAGCTTAAGACAGGTTAGGTGGAACACTGAAGCTTTCTTT
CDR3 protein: CASSLRQVRWNTEAFF

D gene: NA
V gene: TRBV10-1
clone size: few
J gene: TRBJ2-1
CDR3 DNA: TGCGCCAGCAGTTCCCATCGGGACAATGAGCAGTTCTTC
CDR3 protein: CASSSHRDNEQFF

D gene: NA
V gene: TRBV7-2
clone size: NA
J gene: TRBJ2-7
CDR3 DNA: TGTGCCAGCAGCCGCGGGAAAGCGGACGAGCAGTACTTC
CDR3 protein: CASSRGKADEQYF

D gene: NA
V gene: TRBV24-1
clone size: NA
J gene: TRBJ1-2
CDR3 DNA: TGTGCCACCAGTGATAGCGGTCCCAGAGAAGCGGGGTATGGCTACACCTTC
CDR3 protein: CATSDSGPREAGYGYTF

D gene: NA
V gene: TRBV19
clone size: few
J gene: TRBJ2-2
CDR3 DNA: TGTGCCAGTAGTCCGACGCCCGGGGTGTCTCACACCGGGGAGCTGTTTTTT
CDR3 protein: CASSPTPGVSHTGELFF

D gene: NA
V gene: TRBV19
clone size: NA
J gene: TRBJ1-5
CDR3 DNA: TGTGCCAGTAGTGGCCCGGGGCCGGGGGAAAATCAGCCCCAGCATTTT
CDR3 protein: CASSGPGPGENQPQHF

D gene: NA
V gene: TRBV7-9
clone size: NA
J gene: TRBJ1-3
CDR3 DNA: TGTGCCAGCAGCTTAGATCCACTATTCATCATCTCTGGAAACACCATATATTTT
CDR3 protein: CASSLDPLFIISGNTIYF

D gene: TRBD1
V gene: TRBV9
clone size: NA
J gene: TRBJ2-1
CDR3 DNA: TGTGCCAGCAGCTCCCTGACAGGGGGCTACAATGAGCAGTTCTTC
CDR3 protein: CASSSLTGGYNEQFF

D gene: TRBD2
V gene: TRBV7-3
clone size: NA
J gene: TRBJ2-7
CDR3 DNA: TGTGCCAGCAGCGAACTAGCGGGAGGGCGCGAGCAGTACTTC
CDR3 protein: CASSELAGGREQYF

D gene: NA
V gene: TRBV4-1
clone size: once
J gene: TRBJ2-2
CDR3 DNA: TGCGCCAGCAGCCGAGTGGGGCGGGGCGGCGGGGAGCTGTTTTTT
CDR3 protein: CASSRVGRGGGELFF

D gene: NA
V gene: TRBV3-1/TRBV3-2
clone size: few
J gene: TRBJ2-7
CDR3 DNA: TGTGCCAGCAGCCAAAGCCCGATCTACGAGCAGTACTTC
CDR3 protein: CASSQSPIYEQYF

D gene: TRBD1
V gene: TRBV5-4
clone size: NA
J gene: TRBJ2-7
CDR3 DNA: TGTGCCAGCAGCTTGGACGGGACAGGGTTCTACGAGCAGTACTTC
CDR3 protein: CASSLDGTGFYEQYF

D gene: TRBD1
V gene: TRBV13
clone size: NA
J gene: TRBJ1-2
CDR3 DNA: TGTGCCAGCAGCCAGACAGGGGCCGGCTACACCTTC
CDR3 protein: CASSQTGAGYTF

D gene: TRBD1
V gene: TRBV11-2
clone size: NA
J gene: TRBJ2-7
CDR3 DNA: TGTGCCAGCAGCTTATCTTGGGACAGACAATACGAGCAGTACTTC
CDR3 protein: CASSLSWDRQYEQYF

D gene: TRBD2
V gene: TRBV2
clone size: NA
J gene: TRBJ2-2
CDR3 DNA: TGTGCCAGCAGTGAAGAGGGACTAGCGGCGAACACCGGGGAGCTGTTTTTT
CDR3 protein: CASSEEGLAANTGELFF

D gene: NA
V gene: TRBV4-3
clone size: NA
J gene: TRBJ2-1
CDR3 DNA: TGCGCCAGCAGCCAAGATTGGGGGCTCTCCTACAATGAGCAGTTCTTC
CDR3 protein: CASSQDWGLSYNEQFF

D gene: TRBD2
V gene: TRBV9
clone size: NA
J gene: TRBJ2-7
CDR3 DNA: TGTGCCAGCAGCGTAGGGAGAGCGGGAGATTGGGGGGAGCAGTACTTC
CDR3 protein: CASSVGRAGDWGEQYF

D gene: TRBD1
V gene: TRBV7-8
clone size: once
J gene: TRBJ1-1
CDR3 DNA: TGTGCCAGCAGCTTACCGGACAGGAAAATGAACACTGAAGCTTTCTTT
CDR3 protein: CASSLPDRKMNTEAFF

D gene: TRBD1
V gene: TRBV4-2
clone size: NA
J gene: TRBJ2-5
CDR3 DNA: TGTGCCAGCAGCCAAAATCCAGGGACAGGGGGTTTGCAGACCCAGTACTTC
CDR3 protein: CASSQNPGTGGLQTQYF

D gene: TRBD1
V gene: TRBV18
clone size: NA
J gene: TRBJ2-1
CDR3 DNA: TGTGCCAGCTCACCTCCGGGACAGGCGGGCAATGAGCAGTTCTTC
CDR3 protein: CASSPPGQAGNEQFF

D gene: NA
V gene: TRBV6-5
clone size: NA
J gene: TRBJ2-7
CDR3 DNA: TGTGCCAGCAGACGAGACAACTACGAGCAGTACTTC
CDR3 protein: CASRRDNYEQYF

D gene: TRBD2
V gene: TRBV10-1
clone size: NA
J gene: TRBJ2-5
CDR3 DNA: TGCGCCAGCAGTTCTAGCGGGAGTGAGACCCAGTACTTC
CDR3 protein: CASSSSGSETQYF

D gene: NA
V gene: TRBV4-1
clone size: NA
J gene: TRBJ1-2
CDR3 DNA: TGCGCCAGCAGCCAGGACAAACTCTACTTC
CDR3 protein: CASSQDKLYF

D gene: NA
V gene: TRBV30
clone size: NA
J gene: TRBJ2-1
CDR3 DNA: TGTGCCTGGAGTGGGACCCGAAATATAGCGGCTGAGCAGTTCTTC
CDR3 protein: CAWSGTRNIAAEQFF

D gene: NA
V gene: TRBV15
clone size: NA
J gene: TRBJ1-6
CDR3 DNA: TGTGCCACCAGCATGCCCCGGGATACCACGAATTCACCCCTCCACTTT
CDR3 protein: CATSMPRDTTNSPLHF